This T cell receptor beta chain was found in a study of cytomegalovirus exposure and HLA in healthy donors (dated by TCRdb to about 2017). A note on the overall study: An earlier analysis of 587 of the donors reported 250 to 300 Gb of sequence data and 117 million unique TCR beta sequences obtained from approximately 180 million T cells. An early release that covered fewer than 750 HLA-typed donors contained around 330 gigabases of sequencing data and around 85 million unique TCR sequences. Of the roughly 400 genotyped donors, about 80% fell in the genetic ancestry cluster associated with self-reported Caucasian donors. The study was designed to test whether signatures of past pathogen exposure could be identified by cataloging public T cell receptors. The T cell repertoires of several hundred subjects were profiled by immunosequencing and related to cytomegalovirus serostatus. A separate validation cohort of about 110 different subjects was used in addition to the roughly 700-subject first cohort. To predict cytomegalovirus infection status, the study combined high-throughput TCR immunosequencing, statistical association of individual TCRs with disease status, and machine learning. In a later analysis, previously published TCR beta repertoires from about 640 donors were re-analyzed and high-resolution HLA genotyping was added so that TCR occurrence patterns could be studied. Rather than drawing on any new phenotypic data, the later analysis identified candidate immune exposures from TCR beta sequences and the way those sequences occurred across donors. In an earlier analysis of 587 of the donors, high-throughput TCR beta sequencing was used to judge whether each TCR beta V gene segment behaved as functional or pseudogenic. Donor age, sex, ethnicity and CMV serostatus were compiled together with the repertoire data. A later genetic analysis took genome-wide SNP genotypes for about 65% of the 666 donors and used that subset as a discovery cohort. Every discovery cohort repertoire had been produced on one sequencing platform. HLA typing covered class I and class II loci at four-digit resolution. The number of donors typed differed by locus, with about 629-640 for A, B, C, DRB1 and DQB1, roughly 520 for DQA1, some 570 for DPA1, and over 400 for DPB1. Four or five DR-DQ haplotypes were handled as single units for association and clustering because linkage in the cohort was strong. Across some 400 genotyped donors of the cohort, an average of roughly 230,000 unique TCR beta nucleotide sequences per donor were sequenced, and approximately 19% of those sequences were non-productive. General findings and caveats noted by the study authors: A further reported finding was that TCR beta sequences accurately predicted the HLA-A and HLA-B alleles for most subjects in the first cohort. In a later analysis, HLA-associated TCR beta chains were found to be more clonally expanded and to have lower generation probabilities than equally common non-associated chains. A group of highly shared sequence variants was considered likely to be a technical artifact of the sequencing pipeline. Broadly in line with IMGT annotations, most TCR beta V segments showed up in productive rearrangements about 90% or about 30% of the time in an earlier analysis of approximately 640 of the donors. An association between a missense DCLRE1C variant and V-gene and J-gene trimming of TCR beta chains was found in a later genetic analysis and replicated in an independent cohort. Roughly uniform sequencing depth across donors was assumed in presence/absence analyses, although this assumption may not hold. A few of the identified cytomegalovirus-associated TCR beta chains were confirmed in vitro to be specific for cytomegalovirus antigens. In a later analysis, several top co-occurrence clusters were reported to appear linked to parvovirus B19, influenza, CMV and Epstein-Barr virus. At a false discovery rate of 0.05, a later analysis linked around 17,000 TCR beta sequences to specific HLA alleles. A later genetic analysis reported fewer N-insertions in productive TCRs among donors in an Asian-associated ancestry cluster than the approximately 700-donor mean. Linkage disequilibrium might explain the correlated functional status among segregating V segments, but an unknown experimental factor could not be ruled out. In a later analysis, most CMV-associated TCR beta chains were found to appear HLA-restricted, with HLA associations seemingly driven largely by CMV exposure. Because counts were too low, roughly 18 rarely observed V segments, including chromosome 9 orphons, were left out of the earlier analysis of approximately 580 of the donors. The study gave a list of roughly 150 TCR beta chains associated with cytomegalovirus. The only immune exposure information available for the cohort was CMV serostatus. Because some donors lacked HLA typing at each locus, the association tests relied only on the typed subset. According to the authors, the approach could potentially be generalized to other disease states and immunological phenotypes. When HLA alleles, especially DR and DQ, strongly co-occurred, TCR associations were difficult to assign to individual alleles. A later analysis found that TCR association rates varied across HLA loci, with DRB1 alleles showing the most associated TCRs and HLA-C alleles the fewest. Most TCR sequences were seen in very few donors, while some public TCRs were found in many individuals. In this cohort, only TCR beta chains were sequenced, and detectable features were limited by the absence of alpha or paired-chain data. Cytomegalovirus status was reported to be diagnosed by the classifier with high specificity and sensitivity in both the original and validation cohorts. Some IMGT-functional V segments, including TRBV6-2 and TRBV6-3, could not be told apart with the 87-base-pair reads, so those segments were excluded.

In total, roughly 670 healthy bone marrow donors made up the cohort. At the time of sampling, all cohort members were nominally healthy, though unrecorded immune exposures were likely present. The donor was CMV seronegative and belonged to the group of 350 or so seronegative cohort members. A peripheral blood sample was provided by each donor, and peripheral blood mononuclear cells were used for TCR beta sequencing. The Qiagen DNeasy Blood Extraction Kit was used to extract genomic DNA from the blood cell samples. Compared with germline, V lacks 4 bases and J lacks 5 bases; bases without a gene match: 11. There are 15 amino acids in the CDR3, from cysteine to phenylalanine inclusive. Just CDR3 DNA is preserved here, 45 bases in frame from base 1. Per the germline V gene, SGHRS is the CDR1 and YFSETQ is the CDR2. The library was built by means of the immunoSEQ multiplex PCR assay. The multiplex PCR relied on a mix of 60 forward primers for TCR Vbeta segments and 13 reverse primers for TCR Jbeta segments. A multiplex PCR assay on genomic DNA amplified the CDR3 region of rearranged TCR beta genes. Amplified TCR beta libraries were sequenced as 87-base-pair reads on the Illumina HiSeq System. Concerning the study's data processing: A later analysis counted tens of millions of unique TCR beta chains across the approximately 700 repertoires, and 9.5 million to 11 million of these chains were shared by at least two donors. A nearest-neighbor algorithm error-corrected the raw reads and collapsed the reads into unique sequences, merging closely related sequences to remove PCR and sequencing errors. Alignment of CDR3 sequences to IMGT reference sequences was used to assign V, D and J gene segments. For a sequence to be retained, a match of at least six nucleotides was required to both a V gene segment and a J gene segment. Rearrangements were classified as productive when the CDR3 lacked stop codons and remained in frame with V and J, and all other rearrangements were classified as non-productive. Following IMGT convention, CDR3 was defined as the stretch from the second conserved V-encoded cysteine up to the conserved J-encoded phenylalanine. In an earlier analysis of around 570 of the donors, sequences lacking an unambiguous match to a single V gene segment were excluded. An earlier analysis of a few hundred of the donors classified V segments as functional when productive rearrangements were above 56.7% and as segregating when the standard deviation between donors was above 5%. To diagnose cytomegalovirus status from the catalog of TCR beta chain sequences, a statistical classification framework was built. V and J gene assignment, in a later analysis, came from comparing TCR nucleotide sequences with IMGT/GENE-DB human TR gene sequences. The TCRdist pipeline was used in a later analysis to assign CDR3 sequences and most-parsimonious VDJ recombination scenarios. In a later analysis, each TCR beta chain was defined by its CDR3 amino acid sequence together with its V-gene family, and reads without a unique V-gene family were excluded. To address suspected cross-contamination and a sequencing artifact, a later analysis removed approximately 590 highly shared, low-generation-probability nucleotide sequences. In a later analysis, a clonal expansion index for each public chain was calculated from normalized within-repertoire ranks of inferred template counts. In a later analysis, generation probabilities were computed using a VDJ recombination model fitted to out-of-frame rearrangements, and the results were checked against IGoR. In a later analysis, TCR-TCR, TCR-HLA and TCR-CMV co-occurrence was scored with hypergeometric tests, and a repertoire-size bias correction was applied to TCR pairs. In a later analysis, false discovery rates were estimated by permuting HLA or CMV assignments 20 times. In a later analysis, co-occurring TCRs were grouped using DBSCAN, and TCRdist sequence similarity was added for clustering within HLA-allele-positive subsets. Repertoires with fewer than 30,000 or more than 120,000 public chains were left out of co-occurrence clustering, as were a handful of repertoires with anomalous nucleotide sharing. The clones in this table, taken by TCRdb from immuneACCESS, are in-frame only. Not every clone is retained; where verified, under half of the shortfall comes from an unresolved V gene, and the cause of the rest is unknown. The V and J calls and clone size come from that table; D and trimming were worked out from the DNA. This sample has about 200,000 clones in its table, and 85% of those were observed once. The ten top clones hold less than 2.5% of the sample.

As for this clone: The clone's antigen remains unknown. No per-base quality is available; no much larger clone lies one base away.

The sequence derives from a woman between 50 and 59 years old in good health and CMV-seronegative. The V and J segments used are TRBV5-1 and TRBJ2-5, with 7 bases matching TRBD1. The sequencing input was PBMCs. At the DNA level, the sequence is TGCGCCAGCAGCGGACACAGGGGCGCGCTGGAGACCCAGTACTTC. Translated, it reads CASSGHRGALETQYF. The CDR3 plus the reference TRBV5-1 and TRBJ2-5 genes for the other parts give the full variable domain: KAGVTQTPRYLIKTRGQQVTLSCSPISGHRSVSWYQQTPGQGLQFLFEYFSETQRNKGNFPGRFSGRQFSNSRSEMNVSTLELGDSALYLCASSGHRGALETQYFGPGTRLLVL.